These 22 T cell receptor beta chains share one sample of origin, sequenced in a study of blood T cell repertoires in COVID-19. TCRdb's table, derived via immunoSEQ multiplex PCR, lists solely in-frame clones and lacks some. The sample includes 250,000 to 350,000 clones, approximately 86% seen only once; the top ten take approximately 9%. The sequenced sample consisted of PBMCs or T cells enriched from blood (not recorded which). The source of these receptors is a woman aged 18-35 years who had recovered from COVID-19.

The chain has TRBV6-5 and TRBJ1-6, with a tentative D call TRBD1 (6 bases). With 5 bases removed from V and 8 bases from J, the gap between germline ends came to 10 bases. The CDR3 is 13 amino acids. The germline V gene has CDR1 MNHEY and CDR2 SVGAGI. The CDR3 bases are TGTGCCAGCAGTCAGGGGAACTATTCACCCCTCCACTTT. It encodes CASSQGNYSPLHF.

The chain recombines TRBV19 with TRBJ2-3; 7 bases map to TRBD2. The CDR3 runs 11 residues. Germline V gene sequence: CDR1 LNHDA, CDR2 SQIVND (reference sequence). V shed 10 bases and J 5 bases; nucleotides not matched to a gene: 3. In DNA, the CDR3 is TGTGCCACCCGGGGGGTAGATACGCAGTATTTT. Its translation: CATRGVDTQYF.

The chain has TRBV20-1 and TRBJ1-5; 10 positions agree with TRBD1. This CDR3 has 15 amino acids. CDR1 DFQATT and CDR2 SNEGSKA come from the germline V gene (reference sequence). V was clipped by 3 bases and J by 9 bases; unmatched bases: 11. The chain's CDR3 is CSASPGTGDLGPQHF. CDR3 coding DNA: TGCAGTGCTAGTCCCGGGACAGGGGATCTAGGGCCCCAGCATTTT.

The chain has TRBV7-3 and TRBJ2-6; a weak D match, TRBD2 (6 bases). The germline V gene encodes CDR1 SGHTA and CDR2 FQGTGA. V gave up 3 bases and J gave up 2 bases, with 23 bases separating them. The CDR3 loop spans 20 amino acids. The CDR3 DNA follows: TGTGCCAGCAGCTTTCGGTCTACGCGGGGATTGGTGCCTGGGGCCAACGTCCTGACTTTC. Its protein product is CASSFRSTRGLVPGANVLTF.

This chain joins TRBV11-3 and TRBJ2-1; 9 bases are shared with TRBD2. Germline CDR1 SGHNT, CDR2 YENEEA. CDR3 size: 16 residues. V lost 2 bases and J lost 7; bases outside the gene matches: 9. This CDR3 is CASSLSGASGMNEQFF. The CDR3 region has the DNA TGTGCCAGCAGCTTATCTGGGGCTAGCGGGATGAATGAGCAGTTCTTC. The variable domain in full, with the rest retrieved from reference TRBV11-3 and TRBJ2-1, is EAGVVQSPRYKIIEKKQPVAFWCNPISGHNTLYWYLQNLGQGPELLIRYENEEAVDDSQLPKDRFSAERLKGVDSTLKIQPAELGDSAVYLCASSLSGASGMNEQFFGPGTRLTVL.

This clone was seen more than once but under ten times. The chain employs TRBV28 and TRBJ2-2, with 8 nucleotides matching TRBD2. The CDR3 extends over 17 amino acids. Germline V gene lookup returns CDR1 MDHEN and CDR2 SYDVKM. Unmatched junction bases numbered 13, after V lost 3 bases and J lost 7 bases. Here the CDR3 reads CASSFSPSGGNGGELFF. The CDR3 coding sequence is TGTGCCAGCAGTTTCTCCCCCTCGGGGGGGAACGGCGGGGAGCTGTTTTTT. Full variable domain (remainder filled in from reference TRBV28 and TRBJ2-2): DVKVTQSSRYLVKRTGEKVFLECVQDMDHENMFWYRQDPGLGLRLIYFSYDVKMKEKGDIPEGYSVSREKKERFSLILESASTNQTSMYLCASSFSPSGGNGGELFFGEGSRLTVL.

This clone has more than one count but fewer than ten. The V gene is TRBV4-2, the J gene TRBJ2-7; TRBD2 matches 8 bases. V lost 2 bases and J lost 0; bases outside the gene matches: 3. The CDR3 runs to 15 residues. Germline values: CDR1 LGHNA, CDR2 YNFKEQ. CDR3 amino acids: CASSQQRGHSYEQYF. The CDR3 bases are TGTGCCAGCAGCCAACAGCGGGGGCACTCCTACGAGCAGTACTTC.

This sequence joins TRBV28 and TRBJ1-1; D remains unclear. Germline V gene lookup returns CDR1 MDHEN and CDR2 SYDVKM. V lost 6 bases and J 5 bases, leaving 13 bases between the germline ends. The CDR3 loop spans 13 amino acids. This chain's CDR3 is CASRKWRETEAFF. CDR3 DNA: TGTGCCAGCAGAAAGTGGAGGGAGACTGAAGCTTTCTTT. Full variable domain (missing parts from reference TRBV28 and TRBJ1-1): DVKVTQSSRYLVKRTGEKVFLECVQDMDHENMFWYRQDPGLGLRLIYFSYDVKMKEKGDIPEGYSVSREKKERFSLILESASTNQTSMYLCASRKWRETEAFFGQGTRLTVV.

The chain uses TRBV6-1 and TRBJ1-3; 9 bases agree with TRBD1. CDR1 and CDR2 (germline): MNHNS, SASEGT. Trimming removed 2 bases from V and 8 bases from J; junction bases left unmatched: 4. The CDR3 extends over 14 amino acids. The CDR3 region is CASSETQGAYTIYF. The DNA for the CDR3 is TGTGCCAGCAGTGAAACACAGGGGGCATACACCATATATTTT.

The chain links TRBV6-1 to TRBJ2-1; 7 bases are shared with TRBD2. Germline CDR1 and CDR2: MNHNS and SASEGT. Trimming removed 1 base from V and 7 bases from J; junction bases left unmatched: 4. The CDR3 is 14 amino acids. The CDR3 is CASSEGGGGNEQFF. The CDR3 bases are TGTGCCAGCAGTGAAGGCGGGGGAGGGAATGAGCAGTTCTTC.

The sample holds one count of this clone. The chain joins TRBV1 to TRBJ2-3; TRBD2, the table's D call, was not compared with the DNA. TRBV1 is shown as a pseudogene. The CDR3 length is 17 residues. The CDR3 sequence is CTSSQDPTAGAPDTQYF. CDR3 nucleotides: TGCACCAGCAGCCAAGATCCCACAGCGGGGGCCCCAGATACGCAGTATTTT.

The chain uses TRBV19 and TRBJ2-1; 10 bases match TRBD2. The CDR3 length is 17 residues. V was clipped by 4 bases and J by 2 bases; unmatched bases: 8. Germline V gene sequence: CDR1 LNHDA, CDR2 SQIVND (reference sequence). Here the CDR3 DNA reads TGTGCCAGTAGTACCGAGCTAGCGGGGGTCACCTACAATGAGCAGTTCTTC. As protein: CASSTELAGVTYNEQFF. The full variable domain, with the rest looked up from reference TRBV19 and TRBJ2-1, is DGGITQSPKYLFRKEGQNVTLSCEQNLNHDAMYWYRQDPGQGLRLIYYSQIVNDFQKGDIAEGYSVSREKKESFPLTVTSAQKNPTAFYLCASSTELAGVTYNEQFFGPGTRLTVL.

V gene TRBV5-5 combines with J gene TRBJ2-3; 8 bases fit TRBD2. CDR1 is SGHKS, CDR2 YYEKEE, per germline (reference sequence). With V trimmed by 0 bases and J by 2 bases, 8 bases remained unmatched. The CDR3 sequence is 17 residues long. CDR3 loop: CASSLAQSGSPTDTQYF. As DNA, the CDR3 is TGTGCCAGCAGCTTGGCCCAGAGCGGGAGTCCCACAGATACGCAGTATTTT.

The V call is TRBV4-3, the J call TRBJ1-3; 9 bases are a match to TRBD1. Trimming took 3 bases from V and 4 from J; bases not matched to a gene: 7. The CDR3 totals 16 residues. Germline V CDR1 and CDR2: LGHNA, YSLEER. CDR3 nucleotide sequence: TGCGCCAGCAGCCAGAAACAGGGGGCGCCGGGAAACACCATATATTTT. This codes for CASSQKQGAPGNTIYF.

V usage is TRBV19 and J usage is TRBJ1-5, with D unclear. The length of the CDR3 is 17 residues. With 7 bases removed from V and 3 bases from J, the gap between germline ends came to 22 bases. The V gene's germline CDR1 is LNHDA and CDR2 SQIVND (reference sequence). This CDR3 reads CASTRARGFGDNQPQHF. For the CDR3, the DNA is TGTGCCAGTACTCGTGCGCGGGGATTTGGGGACAATCAGCCCCAGCATTTT. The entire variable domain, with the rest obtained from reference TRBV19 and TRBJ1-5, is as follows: DGGITQSPKYLFRKEGQNVTLSCEQNLNHDAMYWYRQDPGQGLRLIYYSQIVNDFQKGDIAEGYSVSREKKESFPLTVTSAQKNPTAFYLCASTRARGFGDNQPQHFGDGTRLSIL.

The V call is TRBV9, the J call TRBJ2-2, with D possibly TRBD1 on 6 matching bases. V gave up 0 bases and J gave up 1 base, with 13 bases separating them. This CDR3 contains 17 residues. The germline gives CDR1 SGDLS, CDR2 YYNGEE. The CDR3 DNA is TGTGCCAGCAGCGTAGAACAGGGACGGAGGAACACCGGGGAGCTGTTTTTT. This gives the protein CASSVEQGRRNTGELFF.

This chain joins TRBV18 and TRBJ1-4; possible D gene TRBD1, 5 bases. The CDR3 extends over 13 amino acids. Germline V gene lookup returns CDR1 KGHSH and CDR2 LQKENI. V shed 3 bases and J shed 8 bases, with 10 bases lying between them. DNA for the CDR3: TGTGCCAGCTCACCTGGGGGGAAAGAAAAACTGTTTTTT. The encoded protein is CASSPGGKEKLFF.

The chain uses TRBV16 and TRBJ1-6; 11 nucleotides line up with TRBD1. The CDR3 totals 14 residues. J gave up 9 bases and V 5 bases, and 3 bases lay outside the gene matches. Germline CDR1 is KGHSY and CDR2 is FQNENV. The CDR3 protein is CASSGQGAVSPLHF. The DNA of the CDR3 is TGTGCCAGCAGCGGACAGGGGGCAGTTTCACCCCTCCACTTT.

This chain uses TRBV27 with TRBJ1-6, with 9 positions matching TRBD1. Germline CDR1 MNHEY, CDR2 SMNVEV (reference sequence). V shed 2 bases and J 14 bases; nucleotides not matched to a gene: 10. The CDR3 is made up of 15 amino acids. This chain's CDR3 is CASSLRDRDIPALHF. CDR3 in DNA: TGTGCCAGCAGTTTACGGGACAGGGACATTCCGGCCCTCCACTTT.

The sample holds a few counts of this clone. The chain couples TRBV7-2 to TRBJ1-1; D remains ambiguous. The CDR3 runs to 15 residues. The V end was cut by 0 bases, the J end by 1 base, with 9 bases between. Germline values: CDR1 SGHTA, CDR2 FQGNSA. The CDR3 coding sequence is TGTGCCAGCAGCTTAGCGGGCGCGGGGAACACTGAAGCTTTCTTT. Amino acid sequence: CASSLAGAGNTEAFF.

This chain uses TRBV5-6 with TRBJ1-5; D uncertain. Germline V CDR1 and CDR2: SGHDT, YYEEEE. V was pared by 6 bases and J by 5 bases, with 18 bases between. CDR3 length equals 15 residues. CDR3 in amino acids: CASTIFGEGYQPQHF. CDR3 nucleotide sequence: TGTGCCAGCACCATCTTCGGGGAAGGGTATCAGCCCCAGCATTTT.

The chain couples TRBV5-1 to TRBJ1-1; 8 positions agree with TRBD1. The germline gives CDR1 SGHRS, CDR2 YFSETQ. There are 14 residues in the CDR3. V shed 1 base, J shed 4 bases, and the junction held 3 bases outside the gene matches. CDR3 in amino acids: CASSLRTGTTEAFF. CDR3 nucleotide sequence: TGCGCCAGCAGCTTGCGGACAGGGACCACTGAAGCTTTCTTT.